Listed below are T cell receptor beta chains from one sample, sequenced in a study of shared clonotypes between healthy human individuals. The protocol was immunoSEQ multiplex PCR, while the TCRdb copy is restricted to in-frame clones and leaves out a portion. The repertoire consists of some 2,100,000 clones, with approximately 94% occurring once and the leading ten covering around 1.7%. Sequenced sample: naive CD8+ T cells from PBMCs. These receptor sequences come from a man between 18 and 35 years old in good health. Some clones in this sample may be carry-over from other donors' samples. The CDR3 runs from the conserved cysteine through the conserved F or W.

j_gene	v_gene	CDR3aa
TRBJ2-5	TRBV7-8	CASSLGQALIQETQYF
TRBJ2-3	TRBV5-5	CASSPDVLDTDTQYF
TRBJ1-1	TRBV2	CATADREMNTEAFF
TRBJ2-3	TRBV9	CASSGGTSGLTDTQYF
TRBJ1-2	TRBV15	CATSSRQGRRGYTF
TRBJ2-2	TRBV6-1	CASQPGYTGELFF
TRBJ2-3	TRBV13	CASSPGGSADTQYF
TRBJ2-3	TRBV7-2	CAARPPRGGEFDTQYF
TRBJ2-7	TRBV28	CASTLGISGGYEQYF
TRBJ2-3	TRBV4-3	CASSQESGSTDTQYF
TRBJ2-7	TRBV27	CASSTRGTYEQYF
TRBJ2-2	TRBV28	CASSLSPTGELFF
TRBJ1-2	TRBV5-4	CASSPSGKYGYTF
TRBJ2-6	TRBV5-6	CASSSGQISGANVLTF
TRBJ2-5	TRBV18	CASSPLEPEGETQYF
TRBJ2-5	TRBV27	CASSGDAAQYF
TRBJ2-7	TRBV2	CASSHRTGNVLSYEQYF
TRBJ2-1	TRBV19	CASSIRLARMGGDEQFF
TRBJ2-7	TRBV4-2	CASSPGLAGGSYEQYF
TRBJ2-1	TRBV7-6	CASSLMGGPIRNEQFF
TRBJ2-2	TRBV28	CASSHDSLNTGELFF
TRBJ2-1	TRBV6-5	CASSYMRNTNEQFF
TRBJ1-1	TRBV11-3	CASSLGRGGTEAFF
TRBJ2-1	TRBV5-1	CASSLDRQGDEQFF
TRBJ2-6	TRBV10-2	CASNRQSKFSGANVLTF
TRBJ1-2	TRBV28	CASSLTRGGSNYGYTF
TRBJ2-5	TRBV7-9	CASSVGGPLETQYF
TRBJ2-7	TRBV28	CASSSSEGQKSYEQYF
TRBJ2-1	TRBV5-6	CASSPRLAGHNEQFF
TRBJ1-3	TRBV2	CASSLEGPADSGNTIYF
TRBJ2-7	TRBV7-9	CASSLDGLAGYEQYF
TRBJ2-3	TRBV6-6	CASSFTGVTDTQYF
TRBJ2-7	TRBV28	CASSLAGQGARYEQYF
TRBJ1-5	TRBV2	CAIGQRSNQPQHF
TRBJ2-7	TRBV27	CASSFSGTGKGEQYF
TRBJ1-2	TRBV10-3	CAIRLEDRGHGYTF
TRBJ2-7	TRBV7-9	CASSSTSDGTFEQYF